Each of the 21 T cell receptor beta chains below was sequenced from the same sample in a study of human T cells and chemical hapten exposure. TCRdb re-called the RACE reads through MiXCR, storing one row per CDR3 protein. The sample has roughly 74,000 distinct CDR3 sequences, 30% to 35% seen once. The time point is: patch test 1, 2 weeks after DPC sensitization. Indicated treatment: therapeutic diphenylcyclopropenone sensitization with weekly scalp DPC. The sequences come from whole blood, collected in connection with sensitization to the hapten diphenylcyclopropenone (DPC). These TCRs come from a middle-aged man with alopecia areata. Some clones in this sample may be carry-over from other donors' samples.

V usage is TRBV5-6 and J usage is TRBJ1-2, with TRBD1 matching over 10 bases. Germline V gene data show CDR1 as SGHDT and CDR2 as YYEEEE. V dropped 5 bases and J dropped 2; count of bases not matched to a gene: 3. The CDR3 extends over 14 amino acids. Here the CDR3 reads CASRDRGVNYGYTF. Here the CDR3 DNA reads TGTGCCAGCAGGGACAGGGGGGTCAACTATGGCTACACCTTC.

This clonotype has only a few counts. The rearrangement links TRBV18 to TRBJ1-2; TRBD1 might be the D (5 bases). Trimming shortened V by 3 bases and J by 3 bases, and 8 bases separated the two germline ends. CDR1 and CDR2 from the germline V gene are KGHSH and LQKENI. This CDR3 is 13 amino acids long. The CDR3 bases are TGTGCCAGCTCACCCGGGACGGACTATGGCTACACCTTC. This codes for CASSPGTDYGYTF. The whole variable domain, filled in from reference TRBV18 and TRBJ1-2, reads NAGVMQNPRHLVRRRGQEARLRCSPMKGHSHVYWYRQLPEEGLKFMVYLQKENIIDESGMPKERFSAEFPKEGPSILRIQQVVRGDSAAYFCASSPGTDYGYTFGSGTRLTVV.

The rearrangement links TRBV7-2 to TRBJ2-1; 11 bases align to TRBD2. The V gene end was trimmed by 0 bases and the J gene end by 4 bases; junction bases not matched to a gene: 8. CDR1 and CDR2 (germline): SGHTA, FQGNSA. The CDR3 loop spans 18 amino acids. CDR3 sequence reads: CASSLAPGLAGGYNEQFF. Here the CDR3 DNA reads TGTGCCAGCAGCTTAGCGCCGGGGCTAGCGGGAGGATACAATGAGCAGTTCTTC.

The CDR3 DNA reads as TGCAGCGGAAAGGGACTAGCAAACTACGAGCAGTACTTC. Translating it yields CSGKGLANYEQYF. The V gene is TRBV20-1, the J gene TRBJ2-7; 9 bases line up with TRBD2. This CDR3 contains 13 residues. CDR1 DFQATT and CDR2 SNEGSKA come from the germline V gene (reference sequence).

V is TRBV20-1 and J is TRBJ2-7; 14 bases fit TRBD2. The CDR3 sequence is 13 residues long. The germline V gene has CDR1 DFQATT and CDR2 SNEGSKA (reference sequence). Trimming cost V 7 bases and J 5 bases; bases outside gene matches: 4. The CDR3 region is CSGRTSGRNEQYF. CDR3 sequence (DNA): TGCAGTGGTAGGACTAGCGGGAGGAACGAGCAGTACTTC.

This clonotype occurred a few times. The J gene is TRBJ2-4, the V gene TRBV7-9; 7 nucleotides align to TRBD2. Unmatched junction bases numbered 9, after V lost 5 bases and J lost 8 bases. The CDR3 is made up of 14 amino acids. Germline values: CDR1 SEHNR, CDR2 FQNEAQ (reference sequence). CDR3 bases: TGTGCCAGCAGCCGAAGCGGGATCGGAGACATTCAGTACTTC. Amino acid sequence: CASSRSGIGDIQYF.

The chain has TRBV20-1 and TRBJ2-1, with TRBD1 as a possible D gene (6 bases). Looked up from germline, CDR1 is DFQATT and CDR2 is SNEGSKA (reference sequence). This CDR3 region has 14 residues. With 4 bases removed from V and 4 bases from J, the gap between germline ends came to 14 bases. CDR3 nucleotides: TGCAGTGCTAATAGACAGGACTGGTACAATGAGCAGTTCTTC. Its translation: CSANRQDWYNEQFF.

On this clonotype: An end of the junction differs from the germline gene, which may be a read error. This chain uses TRBV11-2 with TRBJ2-4; the D is unclear. The CDR3 has 12 residues. Looked up from germline, CDR1 is SGHAT and CDR2 is FQNNGV. The CDR3 region is CASSDLGYKRTF. CDR3 nucleotide sequence: TGTGCCAGCAGCGATCTAGGGTACAAAAGGACCTTC.

V is TRBV19 and J is TRBJ2-1; no clear D. The CDR3 runs to 16 residues. CDR1 and CDR2 from the germline V gene are LNHDA and SQIVND (reference sequence). V lost 6 bases and J 8 bases, leaving 23 bases between the germline ends. CDR3: CASSPIRLVHIHEQFF. In DNA form, the CDR3 reads TGTGCCAGTAGCCCTATACGCCTAGTTCATATCCATGAGCAGTTCTTC.

The chain couples TRBV28 to TRBJ2-7; 8 bases agree with TRBD1. V lost 5 bases to trimming and J lost 0 bases; unmatched junction nucleotides: 15. Germline V gene data show CDR1 as MDHEN and CDR2 as SYDVKM. The CDR3 is made up of 18 amino acids. CDR3 amino acids: CASSDPGQASGNSYEQYF. Written as DNA, the CDR3 is TGTGCCAGCAGTGATCCGGGACAGGCGAGTGGGAACTCCTACGAGCAGTACTTC.

This rearrangement joins TRBV27 to TRBJ1-4; 7 bases match TRBD1. The V gene end was trimmed by 3 bases and the J gene end by 8 bases; junction bases not matched to a gene: 12. The germline gives CDR1 MNHEY, CDR2 SMNVEV (reference sequence). This CDR3 has 16 amino acids. The CDR3 is CASSFLKQGFMEKLFF. CDR3 DNA: TGTGCCAGCAGTTTTCTCAAACAGGGGTTTATGGAAAAACTGTTTTTT.

This clonotype came up a few times. The CDR3 DNA follows: TGTGCCAGTAAACCATCGGCTCGGGCCTACGAGCAGTACTTC. It specifies CASKPSARAYEQYF. The J gene is TRBJ2-7, the V gene TRBV19; the D is unclear. The CDR3 runs 14 residues. Germline lookup yields CDR1 LNHDA and CDR2 SQIVND (reference sequence). V lost 7 bases and J lost 2, with 15 bases in between. Filled out from reference TRBV19 and TRBJ2-7, the complete variable domain reads DGGITQSPKYLFRKEGQNVTLSCEQNLNHDAMYWYRQDPGQGLRLIYYSQIVNDFQKGDIAEGYSVSREKKESFPLTVTSAQKNPTAFYLCASKPSARAYEQYFGPGTRLTVT.

The chain links TRBV24-1 to TRBJ2-2, with D possibly being TRBD1 or TRBD2 (5 bases each). Germline V gives CDR1 KGHDR, CDR2 SFDVKD. The CDR3 is made up of 16 amino acids. Trimming stripped 3 bases from V and 4 bases from J, with 14 bases between. CDR3 sequence: CATSDTGTRPTGELFF. The CDR3 DNA is TGTGCCACCAGTGATACGGGGACCAGGCCCACCGGGGAGCTGTTTTTT.

This clonotype was found a few times. The chain couples TRBV4-1 to TRBJ2-4; TRBD1 might be the D (6 bases). V was cut by 6 bases and J by 5 bases, with 14 bases left in between. This CDR3 spans 14 amino acids. Looked up from germline, CDR1 is MGHRA and CDR2 is YSYEKL. The chain's CDR3 is CASSPRDTENIQYF. DNA for the CDR3: TGCGCCAGCAGTCCTAGGGACACGGAAAACATTCAGTACTTC.

This clonotype has just a few counts. The chain carries TRBV7-9 and TRBJ2-5; TRBD1 is a possible D gene (6 bases). The V end was cut by 5 bases, the J end by 7 bases, with 20 bases between. CDR3 length: 15 amino acids. The germline V gene encodes CDR1 SEHNR and CDR2 FQNEAQ (reference sequence). CDR3 amino acids: CASSGTGTPVGTQYF. Written as DNA, the CDR3 is TGTGCCAGCAGCGGAACCGGGACACCAGTGGGGACCCAGTACTTC.

The chain employs TRBV7-9 and TRBJ2-3, with 10 nucleotides matching TRBD2. CDR3 length: 15 residues. With V trimmed by 7 bases and J by 2 bases, 6 bases remained unmatched. The germline V gene has CDR1 SEHNR and CDR2 FQNEAQ (reference sequence). The CDR3 DNA reads TGTGCCAGCATCGTAGGACTAGCGGTCACAGATACGCAGTATTTT. Residues: CASIVGLAVTDTQYF.

This clonotype appeared a few times. This chain links TRBV28 with TRBJ1-1; D remains unclear. V dropped 5 bases and J dropped 8 bases, with 9 bases sitting between them. The CDR3 is 11 residues long. CDR1 and CDR2 (germline): MDHEN, SYDVKM. The CDR3 DNA reads as TGTGCCAGCAGTCGACACGCAGAAGCTTTCTTT. Translated, it gives CASSRHAEAFF.

The V gene is TRBV5-1, the J gene TRBJ2-3, with TRBD1 matching 8 bases. Germline lookup yields CDR1 SGHRS and CDR2 YFSETQ. The CDR3 length is 16 residues. V lost 4 bases and J lost 2; bases outside the gene matches: 9. CDR3 amino acids: CASSPGQGSNTDTQYF. The CDR3 DNA reads as TGCGCCAGCAGCCCAGGACAGGGAAGTAACACAGATACGCAGTATTTT. Using reference TRBV5-1 and TRBJ2-3 for the parts outside the CDR3, the full variable domain is KAGVTQTPRYLIKTRGQQVTLSCSPISGHRSVSWYQQTPGQGLQFLFEYFSETQRNKGNFPGRFSGRQFSNSRSEMNVSTLELGDSALYLCASSPGQGSNTDTQYFGPGTRLTVL.

This clonotype was found a few times. The chain links TRBV18 to TRBJ1-6; D uncertain. V lost 2 bases and J 5 bases, leaving 10 bases between the germline ends. This CDR3 comprises 15 residues. CDR1 and CDR2 from the germline V gene are KGHSH and LQKENI. The CDR3 DNA sequence: TGTGCCAGCTCACCAAGTAAAGGGAATAATTCACCCCTCCACTTT. The encoded protein is CASSPSKGNNSPLHF.

This clonotype was seen repeatedly, ten times or more. The rearrangement links TRBV20-1 to TRBJ2-3; D is tentatively TRBD1 or TRBD2 (6 bases each). From germline, CDR1 is DFQATT and CDR2 SNEGSKA (reference sequence). The V end lost 0 bases, the J end lost 1 base, and 14 bases lay between the germline ends. The CDR3 is 16 amino acids. The CDR3: CSARDYREVRTDTQYF. CDR3 sequence (DNA): TGCAGTGCTAGAGACTACAGGGAGGTTCGCACAGATACGCAGTATTTT.

The chain uses TRBV6-2 or TRBV6-3 and TRBJ2-5; maybe TRBD1 (5 bases). Germline CDR1 MNHEY, CDR2 SVGEGT. CDR3 length: 14 residues. V lost 2 bases and J lost 4, with 11 bases in between. CDR3 coding DNA: TGTGCCAGCAGTTACGGAAGGGGCCGAGAGACCCAGTACTTC. Translating gives CASSYGRGRETQYF.